These T cell receptor beta chains were read from a single sample in a study of shared clonotypes between healthy human individuals. Produced via immunoSEQ multiplex PCR; TCRdb's table is partial and in-frame only. Counted here are some 1 million clones, 60% to 80% occurring once; the ten biggest clones make up about 1.5%. The sample comprised memory CD4+ T cells sorted from blood. All receptors derive from a man aged 18 to 30 in good health. Each CDR3 is given with its conserved first and last residue. A D gene is named only where the DNA matches it firmly. Size values are once, few and many counts, or a class for expanded clones, and some rows have none.

v_call: TRBV7-3; clone_size: NA; d_call: TRBD1; j_call: TRBJ1-5; cdr3_aa: CASSCENRDREGAQHF; cdr3_nt: TGTGCCAGCAGCTGCGAAAACCGGGACAGGGAGGGTGCCCAGCATTTT
v_call: TRBV7-2; clone_size: NA; d_call: NA; j_call: TRBJ2-5; cdr3_aa: CASSLERLTPTQYF; cdr3_nt: TGTGCCAGCAGCTTAGAGAGGTTAACCCCAACCCAGTACTTC
v_call: TRBV6-1; clone_size: NA; d_call: NA; j_call: TRBJ2-1; cdr3_aa: CASSPERGNEQFF; cdr3_nt: TGTGCCAGCAGTCCGGAGAGGGGCAATGAGCAGTTCTTC
v_call: TRBV5-1; clone_size: many; d_call: NA; j_call: TRBJ1-2; cdr3_aa: CASRSLEPGFNYGYTF; cdr3_nt: TGCGCCAGCAGATCTCTTGAGCCGGGGTTTAACTATGGCTACACCTTC
v_call: TRBV30; clone_size: NA; d_call: TRBD2; j_call: TRBJ2-3; cdr3_aa: CAWSRAGREIDTQYF; cdr3_nt: TGTGCCTGGAGTAGGGCTGGGCGGGAGATAGATACGCAGTATTTT
v_call: TRBV21-1; clone_size: NA; d_call: NA; j_call: TRBJ2-7; cdr3_aa: CASSKPKEGGFGEQYF; cdr3_nt: TGTGCCAGCAGCAAGCCTAAGGAGGGGGGGTTTGGCGAGCAGTACTTC
v_call: TRBV2; clone_size: few; d_call: NA; j_call: TRBJ2-2; cdr3_aa: CASSLVGVGELFF; cdr3_nt: TGTGCCAGCAGTCTTGTGGGGGTCGGGGAGCTGTTTTTT
v_call: TRBV7-2; clone_size: NA; d_call: NA; j_call: TRBJ1-2; cdr3_aa: CASSLLGPGRGYTF; cdr3_nt: TGTGCCAGCAGCTTACTGGGGCCGGGTCGTGGCTACACCTTC
v_call: TRBV2; clone_size: NA; d_call: TRBD1; j_call: TRBJ2-7; cdr3_aa: CASSPPRGTGGYEQYF; cdr3_nt: TGTGCCAGCAGTCCCCCCCGTGGGACAGGGGGGTACGAGCAGTACTTC
v_call: TRBV5-5; clone_size: few; d_call: NA; j_call: TRBJ2-5; cdr3_aa: CASSTEWGAETQYF; cdr3_nt: TGTGCCAGCAGCACAGAGTGGGGGGCAGAGACCCAGTACTTC
v_call: TRBV20-1; clone_size: NA; d_call: NA; j_call: TRBJ2-7; cdr3_aa: CSASTGNEQYF; cdr3_nt: TGCAGTGCTTCTACAGGGAACGAGCAGTACTTC
v_call: TRBV12-5; clone_size: NA; d_call: NA; j_call: TRBJ2-2; cdr3_aa: CASGLEPTGELFF; cdr3_nt: TGTGCTAGTGGTTTGGAGCCCACCGGGGAGCTGTTTTTT
v_call: TRBV2; clone_size: NA; d_call: TRBD2; j_call: TRBJ2-1; cdr3_aa: CASARGRAGGPGNEQFF; cdr3_nt: TGTGCCAGCGCGAGGGGGCGCGCGGGAGGGCCGGGTAATGAGCAGTTCTTC
v_call: TRBV6-5; clone_size: once; d_call: NA; j_call: TRBJ1-5; cdr3_aa: CASSYSMGSNQPQHF; cdr3_nt: TGTGCCAGCAGTTACTCGATGGGGAGCAATCAGCCCCAGCATTTT
v_call: TRBV6-5; clone_size: NA; d_call: NA; j_call: TRBJ1-3; cdr3_aa: CASSAGTRTGNTIYF; cdr3_nt: TGTGCCAGCAGTGCCGGGACGCGAACCGGAAACACCATATATTTT
v_call: TRBV5-1; clone_size: once; d_call: NA; j_call: TRBJ1-1; cdr3_aa: CASSVTGTLGLNTEAFF; cdr3_nt: TGCGCCAGCAGCGTAACAGGGACATTGGGATTGAACACTGAAGCTTTCTTT
v_call: TRBV7-2; clone_size: NA; d_call: NA; j_call: TRBJ2-4; cdr3_aa: CASSLDGLTGNIQYF; cdr3_nt: TGTGCCAGCAGCTTAGATGGGTTAACCGGAAACATTCAGTACTTC
v_call: TRBV14; clone_size: once; d_call: NA; j_call: TRBJ1-2; cdr3_aa: CASSQLGGYGYTF; cdr3_nt: TGTGCCAGCAGCCAGTTGGGAGGGTACGGCTACACCTTC
v_call: TRBV5-1; clone_size: NA; d_call: NA; j_call: TRBJ1-4; cdr3_aa: CASGFNEKLFF; cdr3_nt: TGCGCCAGCGGTTTTAATGAAAAACTGTTTTTT
v_call: TRBV6-5; clone_size: NA; d_call: NA; j_call: TRBJ2-3; cdr3_aa: CASGSSVGTDTQYF; cdr3_nt: TGTGCCAGCGGGTCTAGCGTCGGGACAGATACGCAGTATTTT
v_call: TRBV7-9; clone_size: many; d_call: NA; j_call: TRBJ1-1; cdr3_aa: CASSLGISANTEAFF; cdr3_nt: TGTGCCAGCAGCTTAGGGATATCAGCTAACACTGAAGCTTTCTTT
v_call: TRBV5-1; clone_size: NA; d_call: NA; j_call: TRBJ1-2; cdr3_aa: CASSLAEGGPANYGYTF; cdr3_nt: TGCGCCAGCAGCTTGGCCGAGGGGGGACCAGCTAACTATGGCTACACCTTC
v_call: TRBV6-5; clone_size: NA; d_call: TRBD1; j_call: TRBJ1-1; cdr3_aa: CASSRRTGATEAFF; cdr3_nt: TGTGCCAGCAGTCGCCGGACAGGGGCCACTGAAGCTTTCTTT
v_call: TRBV6-5; clone_size: once; d_call: TRBD1; j_call: TRBJ1-4; cdr3_aa: CASRTGRGITEKLFF; cdr3_nt: TGTGCCAGCAGGACAGGGAGAGGCATAACTGAAAAACTGTTTTTT